These 9 T cell receptor beta chains came from one sample sequenced in a study of T-cell reconstitution after alpha-beta-depleted transplantation in children. TCRbeta library construction was performed incorporating unique molecular identifiers. Using its own MiXCR run on the PCR reads, TCRdb lists one record per CDR3 protein. The sample includes fewer than 1 million distinct CDR3 sequences, 15% to 20% of them seen just once. The specimen was PBMCs, mostly from graft donor cells, collected 360 days after TCRalphabeta/CD19-depleted stem cell transplant. The source is a male patient under 18 who had a stem cell transplant for acute lymphoblastic leukemia, so the T cells may come from the graft donor.

The J gene is TRBJ2-7, the V gene TRBV9, with unresolved D. CDR1 is SGDLS and CDR2 is YYNGEE in the germline V gene. This CDR3 has 16 residues. The ends were cut back, 0 bases at V and 3 bases at J, with 16 bases in the middle. CDR3 DNA: TGTGCCAGCAGCGTAGGTAGCACCCCACTTATCTACGAGCAGTACTTC. Protein product: CASSVGSTPLIYEQYF.

The V call is TRBV15, the J call TRBJ1-6; the D is unclear. Germline V lookup: CDR1 LNHNV, CDR2 YYDKDF (reference sequence). With 0 bases removed from V and 11 bases from J, the gap between germline ends came to 8 bases. CDR3 length: 13 amino acids. This CDR3 reads CATSRDMLTPLHF. CDR3 nucleotide sequence: TGTGCCACCAGCAGAGATATGCTCACACCCCTCCACTTT.

This clonotype was observed a few times. The chain is built from TRBV20-1 and TRBJ2-7, with D possibly TRBD2 on 5 matching bases. Germline lookup yields CDR1 DFQATT and CDR2 SNEGSKA (reference sequence). V was trimmed by 0 bases and J by 6 bases, leaving 9 bases between them. CDR3 length: 12 amino acids. The chain's CDR3 is CSARDLGSEQYF. The CDR3 DNA reads as TGCAGTGCTAGAGATTTAGGGAGCGAGCAGTACTTC.

This clonotype came up many times. This sequence joins TRBV12-3 or TRBV12-4 and TRBJ2-5; D remains unclear. The CDR3 extends over 13 amino acids. V was cut by 6 bases and J by 4 bases, with 12 bases left in between. CDR3 region: CASSPTIPETQYF. The CDR3 DNA is TGTGCCAGCAGCCCCACTATCCCAGAGACCCAGTACTTC.

The rearrangement joins TRBV7-2 to TRBJ2-7; perhaps TRBD1 as D (6 bases). Per the germline V gene, CDR1 is SGHTA and CDR2 is FQGNSA. V was cut by 3 bases and J by 0 bases, with 12 bases left in between. The length of the CDR3 is 15 residues. CDR3 sequence: CASSLGASSSYEQYF. Written as DNA, the CDR3 is TGTGCCAGCAGCTTGGGGGCCTCGAGCTCCTACGAGCAGTACTTC.

The chain links TRBV29-1 to TRBJ2-2; TRBD2 is a possible D gene (7 bases). Germline V gene data show CDR1 as SQVTM and CDR2 as ANQGSEA. V lost 7 bases to trimming and J lost 3 bases, with 12 bases between them. This CDR3 spans 13 amino acids. CDR3 sequence (DNA): TGCAGCGGGGGGGGGCCCTACACCGGGGAGCTGTTTTTT. It translates to CSGGGPYTGELFF.

This clonotype was picked up a small number of times. The chain uses TRBV15 and TRBJ1-6; D might be TRBD1 (5 bases). V lost 0 bases and J 10 bases, leaving 10 bases between the germline ends. The CDR3 consists of 14 residues. Germline assignment: CDR1 LNHNV and CDR2 YYDKDF (reference sequence). CDR3 sequence reads: CATSRDQGVSPLHF. CDR3 DNA sequence: TGTGCCACCAGCAGAGATCAAGGGGTGTCACCCCTCCACTTT. Looking up the rest from reference TRBV15 and TRBJ1-6 gives the full variable domain: DAMVIQNPRYQVTQFGKPVTLSCSQTLNHNVMYWYQQKSSQAPKLLFHYYDKDFNNEADTPDNFQSRRPNTSFCFLDIRSPGLGDTAMYLCATSRDQGVSPLHFGNGTRLTVT.

The V call is TRBV27, the J call TRBJ1-5; TRBD1 is a possible D gene (5 bases). CDR3 length: 14 residues. Germline assignment: CDR1 MNHEY and CDR2 SMNVEV (reference sequence). The V end was cut by 1 base, the J end by 6 bases, with 10 bases between. The CDR3 here is CASSLFGGFQPQHF. In DNA form, the CDR3 reads TGTGCCAGCAGTTTATTCGGGGGGTTTCAGCCCCAGCATTTT.

The J gene is TRBJ2-3, the V gene TRBV18; D uncertain. V was pared by 2 bases and J by 4 bases, with 13 bases between. The CDR3 runs 15 residues. In germline, CDR1 is KGHSH, CDR2 LQKENI. The CDR3 coding sequence is TGTGCCAGCTCACCAGGTCTGCACAGCTCAGATACGCAGTATTTT. Protein: CASSPGLHSSDTQYF.